This note documents a single TCR beta chain sequence. This specimen comes from a study of blood T cell repertoires in COVID-19. Study overall: Donors in the United States, Italy and Spain gave samples during acute or convalescent COVID-19. The cDNA or gDNA used as material had been derived from T cells, B-cell-depleted T cells, or PBMCs.

Per the original methods: Counts of nucleated cells, estimated from reference gene primer amplification, were obtained. Sequencing was performed with immunoSEQ multiplex PCR; in TCRdb, only in-frame clones are kept and a portion is missing. The V and J calls and clone size come from that table; D and trimming were worked out from the DNA. The table records 90,000 or so clones, about 82% of them present only once. Germline values: CDR1 SGHRS, CDR2 YFSETQ. With 1 base removed from V and 2 bases from J, the gap between germline ends came to 13 bases. This CDR3 spans 15 amino acids. The specimen sequenced was peripheral blood. The clonotype originates from a human donor in a cohort sampled during active COVID-19. The chain links TRBV5-1 to TRBJ2-7; D may be TRBD1 (5 bases). CDR3 residues: CASSLRTGQAYEQYF. In nucleotides, the CDR3 is TGCGCCAGCAGCTTGCGTACAGGACAAGCCTACGAGCAGTACTTC.